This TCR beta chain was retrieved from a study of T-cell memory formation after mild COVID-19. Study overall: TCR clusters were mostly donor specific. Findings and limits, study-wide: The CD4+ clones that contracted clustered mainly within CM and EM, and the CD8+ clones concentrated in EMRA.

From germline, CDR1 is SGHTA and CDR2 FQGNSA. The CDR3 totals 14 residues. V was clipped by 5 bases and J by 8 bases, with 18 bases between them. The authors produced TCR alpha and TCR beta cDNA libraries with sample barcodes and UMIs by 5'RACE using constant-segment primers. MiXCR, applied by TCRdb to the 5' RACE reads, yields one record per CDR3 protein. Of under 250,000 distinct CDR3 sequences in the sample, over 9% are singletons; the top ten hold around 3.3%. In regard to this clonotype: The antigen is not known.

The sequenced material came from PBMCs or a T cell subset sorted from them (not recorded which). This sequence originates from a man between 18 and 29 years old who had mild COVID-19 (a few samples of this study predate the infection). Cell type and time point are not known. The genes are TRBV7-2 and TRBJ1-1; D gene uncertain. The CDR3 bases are TGTGCCAGCAGCCCTAGAAGCGGAGTAGGAGAAGCTTTCTTT. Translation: CASSPRSGVGEAFF.